These 19 T cell receptor beta chains originate from one sample sequenced in a study of blood T cell repertoires in COVID-19. Assay used: immunoSEQ multiplex PCR; TCRdb lists only in-frame clones, some missing. The sample contains about 140,000 clones, 70% to 90% of which appear only once. Sequenced input: peripheral blood. These receptors were taken from a woman between 45 and 65 years old with acute or convalescent COVID-19.

The chain joins TRBV27 to TRBJ1-4; 9 bases align to TRBD1. Germline lookup yields CDR1 MNHEY and CDR2 SMNVEV (reference sequence). The J segment lost 8 bases and the V segment lost 5 bases, leaving 9 bases of the junction unmatched. This CDR3 spans 15 amino acids. Written as DNA, the CDR3 is TGTGCCAGCAGTATGGACAGGGGAGGCGGAGAAAAACTGTTTTTT. Translation: CASSMDRGGGEKLFF.

This clone was seen only a few times. In DNA form, the CDR3 reads TGTGCCAGCCAGGAAATCGGACAGGGGGATGGCTACACCTTC. Encoded protein: CASQEIGQGDGYTF. The chain links TRBV6-5 to TRBJ1-2; TRBD1 matches at 10 bases. The CDR3 runs to 14 residues. V shed 8 bases and J 6 bases; nucleotides not matched to a gene: 9. CDR1 is MNHEY, CDR2 SVGAGI, per germline.

A note on this clone: The same CDR3 also results from other DNA sequences found in this sample. The chain employs TRBV4-3 and TRBJ2-1; 11 bases match TRBD2. The length of the CDR3 is 17 residues. The V and J ends lost 1 base and 3 bases, in that order; junction bases with no gene match: 5. CDR1 and CDR2 from the germline V gene are LGHNA and YSLEER. CDR3 nucleotides: TGCGCCAGCAGCCAAGGTTTAGCGGGGGGGAGCTACAATGAGCAGTTCTTC. This gives the protein CASSQGLAGGSYNEQFF.

The rearrangement links TRBV19 to TRBJ2-3, with 11 bases matching TRBD2. In germline, CDR1 is LNHDA, CDR2 SQIVND (reference sequence). V dropped 6 bases and J dropped 5; count of bases not matched to a gene: 7. The length of the CDR3 is 15 residues. In DNA, the CDR3 is TGTGCCAGTAGGAATAGCGGGGGGGCCGGAGATACGCAGTATTTT. The encoded protein is CASRNSGGAGDTQYF.

This clone was recorded once. The CDR3, as DNA: TGTGCCAGCAGCCAAGTTGAGAACCCCTATTCACCCCTCCACTTT. Protein product: CASSQVENPYSPLHF. The J gene is TRBJ1-6, the V gene TRBV14; D is undetermined. Trimming left V 1 base short and J 8 bases short, with 12 bases between. The CDR3 totals 15 residues. The germline gives CDR1 SGHDN, CDR2 FVKESK.

The chain has TRBV2 and TRBJ1-2; weak D call: TRBD1 (6 bases). CDR3 length equals 14 residues. Deletions cut 9 bases from V and 4 bases from J, with 18 bases between. The germline V gene encodes CDR1 SNHLY and CDR2 FYNNEI. CDR3 loop: CASRPTGTSYGYTF. The DNA for the CDR3 is TGTGCCAGTCGACCCACTGGGACATCCTATGGCTACACCTTC.

The chain uses TRBV29-1 and TRBJ1-1; a possible D gene is TRBD1 (5 bases). CDR3 length: 14 amino acids. V lost 6 bases, J lost 1 base, and 15 bases lay in between. The V gene's germline CDR1 is SQVTM and CDR2 ANQGSEA. The CDR3 DNA reads TGCAGCGTGCCCTCACTTACAGGGAACACTGAAGCTTTCTTT. This translates into CSVPSLTGNTEAFF.

The chain links TRBV4-2 to TRBJ1-1; no reliable D call. The CDR3 has 13 residues. V was trimmed by 11 bases and J by 6 bases, leaving 19 bases between them. From germline, CDR1 is LGHNA and CDR2 YNFKEQ. Written as DNA, the CDR3 is TGTGCCGTCCAGAGCGCGGAGTACCCTGAAGCTTTCTTT. It is translated as CAVQSAEYPEAFF.

The count of this clone is one. V is TRBV20-1 and J is TRBJ2-7; D ambiguous. Germline V gene lookup returns CDR1 DFQATT and CDR2 SNEGSKA (reference sequence). The CDR3 has 11 amino acids. V was clipped by 6 bases and J by 2 bases, with 8 bases between them. The CDR3, as DNA: TGCAGTGCCCCGAGGCCCTACGAGCAGTACTTC. Translated, it gives CSAPRPYEQYF.

The J gene is TRBJ2-1, the V gene TRBV7-3, with D possibly TRBD1 on 5 matching bases. Germline V gene lookup returns CDR1 SGHTA and CDR2 FQGTGA. The CDR3 runs 15 residues. Deletions cut 5 bases from V and 2 bases from J, with 13 bases between. Here the CDR3 DNA reads TGTGCCAGCAGCCCCGACAGTTCCCCCTACAATGAGCAGTTCTTC. Translated, it gives CASSPDSSPYNEQFF.

The V gene is TRBV5-1, the J gene TRBJ2-5; 8 bases align to TRBD1. Germline V gene lookup returns CDR1 SGHRS and CDR2 YFSETQ. The CDR3 loop spans 15 amino acids. The junction had 6 bases not matched to a gene; V was cut back by 4 bases and J by 1 base. In DNA, the CDR3 is TGCGCCAGCAGCCAGGGGGACAGGCGCCAAGAGACCCAGTACTTC. Protein: CASSQGDRRQETQYF. The full variable domain, in which reference TRBV5-1 and TRBJ2-5 provide the parts outside the CDR3, is KAGVTQTPRYLIKTRGQQVTLSCSPISGHRSVSWYQQTPGQGLQFLFEYFSETQRNKGNFPGRFSGRQFSNSRSEMNVSTLELGDSALYLCASSQGDRRQETQYFGPGTRLLVL.

CDR3: CASSYQGTGELFF. The CDR3 DNA is TGTGCCAGCAGCTACCAGGGAACCGGGGAGCTGTTTTTT. This chain uses TRBV7-3 with TRBJ2-2; a possible D gene is TRBD1 (5 bases). CDR3 size: 13 residues. Germline-derived CDR1 and CDR2 are SGHTA and FQGTGA. Trimming removed 4 bases from V and 5 bases from J, with 8 bases in between.

The chain recombines TRBV25-1 with TRBJ1-6; D might be TRBD1 (6 bases). V shed 9 bases and J shed 11 bases, with 14 bases lying between them. The germline V gene has CDR1 MGHDK and CDR2 SYGVNS. The CDR3 is 12 amino acids. CDR3 protein: CASSLGGAPLHF. CDR3 nucleotide sequence: TGTGCCAGTTCCTTAGGGGGGGCACCCCTCCACTTT.

The J gene is TRBJ2-1, the V gene TRBV6-1; 8 positions match TRBD2. Germline trimming cut 0 bases from V and 7 bases from J; bases unmatched to any gene: 11. Germline assignment: CDR1 MNHNS and CDR2 SASEGT. The CDR3 totals 17 residues. CDR3: CASSEALRRPSGNEQFF. CDR3 DNA: TGTGCCAGCAGTGAAGCGCTTCGGAGGCCTAGCGGGAATGAGCAGTTCTTC.

V and J are TRBV9 and TRBJ2-7, with a tentative D call TRBD1 (5 bases). This CDR3 is 13 amino acids long. Between the trimmed V and J ends, which lost 1 base and 11 bases, there was a span of 16 bases. Germline V CDR1 and CDR2: SGDLS, YYNGEE. The CDR3 protein is CASSVTPQASKYF. The CDR3 nucleotides are TGTGCCAGCAGCGTAACCCCACAGGCGTCAAAGTACTTC.

The chain uses TRBV6-5 and TRBJ1-2; 7 bases line up with TRBD1. Trimming removed 4 bases from V and 4 bases from J; junction bases left unmatched: 3. Germline assignment: CDR1 MNHEY and CDR2 SVGAGI. This CDR3 has 13 residues. CDR3: CASSLDRLYGYTF. For the CDR3, the DNA is TGTGCCAGCAGTTTGGACAGGCTCTATGGCTACACCTTC.

CDR3 residues: CASSYGSSGEHNEQFF. In DNA form, the CDR3 reads TGTGCCAGCAGTTACGGGAGTAGCGGGGAACACAATGAGCAGTTCTTC. The chain is built from TRBV6-5 and TRBJ2-1, with TRBD2 matching 8 bases. The CDR3 consists of 16 residues. Trimming at V came to 2 bases and at J to 5 bases, leaving 8 bases not matched to a gene. Germline V CDR1 and CDR2: MNHEY, SVGAGI.

V usage is TRBV28 and J usage is TRBJ2-2; tentative D call: TRBD2 (5 bases). Per germline, CDR1 MDHEN and CDR2 SYDVKM. The CDR3 contains 15 residues. Trimming left V 3 bases short and J 5 bases short, with 13 bases between. CDR3 sequence (DNA): TGTGCCAGCAGTTTTGGGAGCTTTTTTACCGGGGAGCTGTTTTTT. Translation gives CASSFGSFFTGELFF.

With respect to this clone: Its ends do not fully match the called genes, so a read error is possible. The chain has TRBV9 and TRBJ1-1, with TRBD1 as a possible D gene (5 bases). This CDR3 contains 16 residues. Germline V gene sequence: CDR1 SGDLS, CDR2 YYNGEE. The chain's CDR3 is CASCVGGGWANTEAFF. The CDR3 DNA reads as TGTGCCAGCTGCGTGGGGGGAGGGTGGGCGAACACTGAAGCTTTCTTT.